One and the same sample provided the 15 T cell receptor beta chains below, sequenced in a study of CD8+ T cells in alopecia areata. RNA extraction was followed by reverse transcription into cDNA, which acted as the sequencing template. Repertoires were generated with immunoSEQ multiplex PCR, while TCRdb's copy carries only in-frame clones and drops some. The table shows over 150,000 clones, with around 50% occurring only once. The sample was CD8+ T cells sorted from blood. These receptors originate from a human donor in good health.

Ten or more counts support this clone. The genes are TRBV12-5 and TRBJ2-2; the D is unclear. The CDR3 loop spans 12 amino acids. Per germline, CDR1 LGHNT and CDR2 FRNRAP. V was cut by 7 bases and J by 6 bases, with 9 bases left in between. CDR3 nucleotides: TGTGCTAGTGAGAAACAAGCCGGGGAGCTGTTTTTT. As protein: CASEKQAGELFF.

V is TRBV2 and J is TRBJ2-7; 7 bases match TRBD1. There are 16 residues in the CDR3. The J segment lost 0 bases and the V segment lost 0 bases, leaving 5 bases of the junction unmatched. Germline V gene lookup returns CDR1 SNHLY and CDR2 FYNNEI. The CDR3 protein is CASSEASGTASYEQYF. The CDR3 DNA is TGTGCCAGCAGTGAAGCATCAGGGACAGCCTCCTACGAGCAGTACTTC.

V usage is TRBV6-5 and J usage is TRBJ2-5, with D possibly matching TRBD2 (5 bases). Per germline, CDR1 MNHEY and CDR2 SVGAGI. This CDR3 comprises 11 residues. The ends were cut back, 7 bases at V and 10 bases at J, with 13 bases in the middle. The CDR3 region is CASTAGAVQYF. Written as DNA, the CDR3 is TGTGCCAGCACCGCGGGCGCGGTCCAGTACTTC.

The chain is built from TRBV13 and TRBJ2-1; perhaps D is TRBD1 or TRBD2 (5 bases each). The CDR3 is made up of 17 amino acids. Germline V CDR1 and CDR2: PRHDT, FYEKMQ (reference sequence). With 5 bases removed from V and 4 bases from J, the gap between germline ends came to 21 bases. CDR3 amino acids: CASSARGHSEGYNEQFF. Here the CDR3 DNA reads TGTGCCAGCAGCGCGAGGGGCCACTCAGAGGGGTACAATGAGCAGTTCTTC.

This CDR3 reads CASSPEGTVYEPQHF. DNA for the CDR3: TGTGCCAGCAGCCCCGAGGGGACCGTGTACGAGCCCCAGCATTTT. The chain recombines TRBV9 with TRBJ1-5; TRBD1 is a possible D gene (5 bases). Trimming cost V 4 bases and J 8 bases, with 19 bases left between them. Germline V lookup: CDR1 SGDLS, CDR2 YYNGEE. The CDR3 length is 15 residues.

The chain combines TRBV30 with TRBJ2-1, with a possible D match to TRBD1 (6 bases). The CDR3 covers 13 residues. Germline CDR1 GTSNPN, CDR2 SVGIG (reference sequence). Trimming removed 8 bases at V and 8 bases at J, with 19 bases between. The CDR3 sequence: CATTGYSSDEQFF. The CDR3 DNA reads TGTGCCACGACAGGTTACTCTTCTGATGAGCAGTTCTTC.

The V gene is TRBV29-1, the J gene TRBJ2-1, with TRBD1 matching over 7 bases. Germline loops: CDR1 SQVTM, CDR2 ANQGSEA. The CDR3 totals 14 residues. V shed 7 bases, J shed 8 bases, and the junction held 14 bases outside the gene matches. The CDR3 spells CSALSGTATYEQFF. DNA for the CDR3: TGCAGCGCTCTATCCGGGACAGCTACTTATGAGCAGTTCTTC.

A few counts support this clone. The V and J genes are TRBV7-8 and TRBJ2-1; D remains ambiguous. Trimming removed 2 bases from V and 3 bases from J, with 17 bases in between. The germline V gene encodes CDR1 SGHVS and CDR2 FQNEAQ. The CDR3 loop spans 17 amino acids. The CDR3 DNA sequence: TGTGCCAGCAGCTTAAATACCTTGGATCAGATCTACAATGAGCAGTTCTTC. Residues: CASSLNTLDQIYNEQFF.

The genes are TRBV7-2 and TRBJ2-7, with 8 bases identical to TRBD1. CDR1 is SGHTA, CDR2 FQGNSA, per germline. The CDR3 length is 15 residues. V gave up 5 bases and J gave up 2 bases; unmatched junction bases: 8. The CDR3 DNA reads as TGTGCCAGCAGCCTTGGACAGGGAAGACCCTACGAGCAGTACTTC. As protein: CASSLGQGRPYEQYF.

This clone was observed a single time. The rearrangement uses TRBV7-9 and TRBJ1-5; possible D gene TRBD1, 5 bases. The CDR3 consists of 13 residues. V was cut by 3 bases and J by 3 bases, with 6 bases left in between. The germline gives CDR1 SEHNR, CDR2 FQNEAQ (reference sequence). The CDR3 sequence is CASSLGDNQPQHF. The DNA for the CDR3 is TGTGCCAGCAGCTTGGGGGACAATCAGCCCCAGCATTTT.

The chain uses TRBV5-6 and TRBJ1-6; a weak D match, TRBD1 (5 bases). The CDR3 runs 14 residues. V gave up 2 bases and J gave up 9 bases, with 12 bases separating them. Germline V gene data show CDR1 as SGHDT and CDR2 as YYEEEE. The CDR3 DNA sequence: TGTGCCAGCAGCTTTGGAACAGGTGGTTCACCCCTCCACTTT. This encodes CASSFGTGGSPLHF.

This clone was detected only once. The genes are TRBV7-9 and TRBJ2-7, with no clear D. CDR1 SEHNR and CDR2 FQNEAQ come from the germline V gene (reference sequence). The CDR3 spans 12 residues. V was shortened by 4 bases and J by 6 bases, with 10 bases between the two germline ends. CDR3 in DNA: TGTGCCAGCAGCTACCCCGTCGGCGAGCAGTACTTC. Amino acids: CASSYPVGEQYF.

The V and J genes are TRBV29-1 and TRBJ2-5; TRBD1 might be the D (6 bases). CDR3 length: 15 amino acids. Trimming stripped 2 bases from V and 0 bases from J, with 13 bases between. Germline-derived CDR1 and CDR2 are SQVTM and ANQGSEA. The CDR3 sequence is CSVEYRADYQETQYF. CDR3 coding DNA: TGCAGCGTTGAATACAGGGCCGACTACCAAGAGACCCAGTACTTC.

The V call is TRBV12-5, the J call TRBJ2-3, with 13 positions matching TRBD2. Germline values: CDR1 LGHNT, CDR2 FRNRAP. V lost 5 bases to trimming and J lost 1 base; unmatched junction nucleotides: 6. The CDR3 length is 17 residues. For the CDR3, the DNA is TGTGCTAGTGGTCCGGGACTAGCGGGGCCTGGCACAGATACGCAGTATTTT. Translation: CASGPGLAGPGTDTQYF.

This clone has a handful of counts. The chain recombines TRBV7-2 with TRBJ1-3; TRBD1 might be the D (5 bases). V was clipped by 3 bases and J by 4 bases, with 13 bases between them. Germline loops: CDR1 SGHTA, CDR2 FQGNSA. The CDR3 has 15 residues. The CDR3 protein is CASSFPSQGGNTIYF. The DNA for the CDR3 is TGTGCCAGCAGCTTTCCTTCCCAGGGCGGAAACACCATATATTTT.